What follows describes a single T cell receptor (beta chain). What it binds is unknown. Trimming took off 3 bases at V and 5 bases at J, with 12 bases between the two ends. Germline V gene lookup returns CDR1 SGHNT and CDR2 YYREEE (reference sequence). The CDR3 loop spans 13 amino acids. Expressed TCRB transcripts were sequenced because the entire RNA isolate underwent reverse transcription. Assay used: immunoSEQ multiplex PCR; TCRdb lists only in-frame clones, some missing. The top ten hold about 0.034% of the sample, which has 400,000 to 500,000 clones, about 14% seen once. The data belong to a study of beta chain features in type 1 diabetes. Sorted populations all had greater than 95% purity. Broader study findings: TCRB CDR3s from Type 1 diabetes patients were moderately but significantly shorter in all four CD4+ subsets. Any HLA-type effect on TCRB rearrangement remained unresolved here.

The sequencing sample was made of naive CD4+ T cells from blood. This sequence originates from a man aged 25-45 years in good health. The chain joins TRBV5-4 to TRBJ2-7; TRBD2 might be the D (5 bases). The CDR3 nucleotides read TGTGCCAGCAGCTCCCCGGGAATCAACGAGCAGTACGTC. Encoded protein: CASSSPGINEQYV.